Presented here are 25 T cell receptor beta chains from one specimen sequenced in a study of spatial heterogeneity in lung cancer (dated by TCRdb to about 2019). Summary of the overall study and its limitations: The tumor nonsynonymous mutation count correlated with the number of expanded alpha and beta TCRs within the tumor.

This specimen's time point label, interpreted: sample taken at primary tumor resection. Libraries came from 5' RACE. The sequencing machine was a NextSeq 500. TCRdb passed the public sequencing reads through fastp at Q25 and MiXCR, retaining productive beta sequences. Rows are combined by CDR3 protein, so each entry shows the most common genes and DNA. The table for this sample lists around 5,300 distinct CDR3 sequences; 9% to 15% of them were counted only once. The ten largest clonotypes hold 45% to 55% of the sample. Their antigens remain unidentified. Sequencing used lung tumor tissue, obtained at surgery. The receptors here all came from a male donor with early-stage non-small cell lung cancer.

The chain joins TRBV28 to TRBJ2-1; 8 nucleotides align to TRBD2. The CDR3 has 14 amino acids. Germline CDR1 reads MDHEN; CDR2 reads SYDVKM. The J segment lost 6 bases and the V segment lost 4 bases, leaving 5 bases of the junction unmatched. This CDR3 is CASSYGGARNEQFF. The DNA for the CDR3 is TGTGCCAGCAGTTACGGGGGGGCCCGCAATGAGCAGTTCTTC. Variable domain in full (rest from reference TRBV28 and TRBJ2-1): DVKVTQSSRYLVKRTGEKVFLECVQDMDHENMFWYRQDPGLGLRLIYFSYDVKMKEKGDIPEGYSVSREKKERFSLILESASTNQTSMYLCASSYGGARNEQFFGPGTRLTVL.

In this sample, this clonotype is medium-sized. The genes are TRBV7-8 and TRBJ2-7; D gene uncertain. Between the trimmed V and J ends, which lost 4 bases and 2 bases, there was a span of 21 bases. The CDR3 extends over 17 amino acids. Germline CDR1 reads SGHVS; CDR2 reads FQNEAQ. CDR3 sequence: CASSSLTRDTDTYEQYV. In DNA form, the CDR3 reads TGTGCCAGCAGCTCCCTTACTCGAGACACAGATACCTACGAGCAGTACGTC.

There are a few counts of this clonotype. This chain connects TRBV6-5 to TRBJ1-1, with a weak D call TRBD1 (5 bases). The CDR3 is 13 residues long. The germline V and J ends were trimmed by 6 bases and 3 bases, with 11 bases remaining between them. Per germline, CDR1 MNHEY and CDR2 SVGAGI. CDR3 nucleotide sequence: TGTGCCAGCAGCCAGGGAGGAGACACTGAAGCTTTCTTT. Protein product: CASSQGGDTEAFF.

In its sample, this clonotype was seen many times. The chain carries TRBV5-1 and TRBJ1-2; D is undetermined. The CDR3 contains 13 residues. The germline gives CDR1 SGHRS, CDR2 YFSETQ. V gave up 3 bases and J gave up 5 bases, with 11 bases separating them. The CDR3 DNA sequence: TGCGCCAGCAGCTGGACGGCACCTTATGGCTACACCTTC. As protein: CASSWTAPYGYTF.

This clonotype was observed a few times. In nucleotides, the CDR3 is TGTGCCAGTAGGGCAGCTGGCGGGGTGGGCCAGCCCCAGCATTTT. Translation gives CASRAAGGVGQPQHF. The rearrangement uses TRBV19 and TRBJ1-5; D not certain. Trimming took 6 bases from V and 7 from J, leaving 19 bases between them. CDR1 and CDR2 from the germline V gene are LNHDA and SQIVND (reference sequence). The CDR3 runs to 15 residues. Full variable domain (outside the CDR3, taken from reference TRBV19 and TRBJ1-5): DGGITQSPKYLFRKEGQNVTLSCEQNLNHDAMYWYRQDPGQGLRLIYYSQIVNDFQKGDIAEGYSVSREKKESFPLTVTSAQKNPTAFYLCASRAAGGVGQPQHFGDGTRLSIL.

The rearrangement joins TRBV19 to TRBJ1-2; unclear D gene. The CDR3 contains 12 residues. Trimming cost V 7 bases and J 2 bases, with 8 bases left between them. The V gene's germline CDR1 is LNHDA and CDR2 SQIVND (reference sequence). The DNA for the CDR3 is TGTGCCAGTAAGCCCCGCAACTATGGCTACACCTTC. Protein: CASKPRNYGYTF.

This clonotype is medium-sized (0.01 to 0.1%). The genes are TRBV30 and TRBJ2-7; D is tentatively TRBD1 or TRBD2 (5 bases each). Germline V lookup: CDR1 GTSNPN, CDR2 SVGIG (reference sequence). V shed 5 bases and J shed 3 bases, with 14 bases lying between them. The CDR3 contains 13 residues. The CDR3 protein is CAWGDPNNYEQYF. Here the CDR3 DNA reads TGTGCCTGGGGGGACCCCAACAACTACGAGCAGTACTTC.

Written as DNA, the CDR3 is TGCAGCGCCGCGACAGGGGGCGGTCAGCCCCAGCATTTT. It encodes CSAATGGGQPQHF. The chain employs TRBV29-1 and TRBJ1-5, with 10 bases that match TRBD1. Germline CDR1 SQVTM, CDR2 ANQGSEA. There are 13 residues in the CDR3. V gave up 7 bases and J gave up 6 bases; unmatched junction bases: 6. The variable domain in full, completed from reference TRBV29-1 and TRBJ1-5, reads SAVISQKPSRDICQRGTSLTIQCQVDSQVTMMFWYRQQPGQSLTLIATANQGSEATYESGFVIDKFPISRPNLTFSTLTVSNMSPEDSSIYLCSAATGGGQPQHFGDGTRLSIL.

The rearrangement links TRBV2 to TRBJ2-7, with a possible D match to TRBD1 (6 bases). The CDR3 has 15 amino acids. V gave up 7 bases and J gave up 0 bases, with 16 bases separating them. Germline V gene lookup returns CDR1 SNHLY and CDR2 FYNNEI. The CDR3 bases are TGTGCCAGCACCTTACAGGGCCCGAGCTCCTACGAGCAGTACTTC. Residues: CASTLQGPSSYEQYF.

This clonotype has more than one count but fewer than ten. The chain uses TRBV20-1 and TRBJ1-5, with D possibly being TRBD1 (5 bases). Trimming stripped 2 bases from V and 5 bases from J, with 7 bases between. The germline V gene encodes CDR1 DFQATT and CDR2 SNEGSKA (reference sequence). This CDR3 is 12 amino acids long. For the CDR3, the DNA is TGCAGTGCTAGACAGGGAGATCAGCCCCAGCATTTT. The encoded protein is CSARQGDQPQHF.

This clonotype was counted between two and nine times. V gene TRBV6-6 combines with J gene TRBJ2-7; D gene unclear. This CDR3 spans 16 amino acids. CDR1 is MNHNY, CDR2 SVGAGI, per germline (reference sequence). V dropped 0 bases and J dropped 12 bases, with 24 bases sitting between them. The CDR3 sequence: CASSYSWDGPYLDVYF. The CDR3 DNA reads TGTGCCAGCAGTTACTCGTGGGATGGGCCATACCTGGATGTGTACTTC.

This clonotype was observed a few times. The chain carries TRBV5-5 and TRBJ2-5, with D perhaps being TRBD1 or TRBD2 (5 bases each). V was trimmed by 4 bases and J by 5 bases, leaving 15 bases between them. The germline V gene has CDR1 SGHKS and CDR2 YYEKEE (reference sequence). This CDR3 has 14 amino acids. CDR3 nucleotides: TGTGCCAGCAGCCCGCTGATCGGGGCGGAGACCCAGTACTTC. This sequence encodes CASSPLIGAETQYF. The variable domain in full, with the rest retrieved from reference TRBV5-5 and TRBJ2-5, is DAGVTQSPTHLIKTRGQQVTLRCSPISGHKSVSWYQQVLGQGPQFIFQYYEKEERGRGNFPDRFSARQFPNYSSELNVNALLLGDSALYLCASSPLIGAETQYFGPGTRLLVL.

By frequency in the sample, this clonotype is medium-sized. In nucleotides, the CDR3 is TGCGCCAGCAGCTTGGACGGGAACACCGGGGAGCTGTTTTTT. It encodes CASSLDGNTGELFF. The gene calls are TRBV5-1 and TRBJ2-2; no clear D. The CDR3 covers 14 residues. From germline, CDR1 is SGHRS and CDR2 YFSETQ. V was pared by 0 bases and J by 1 base, with 4 bases between.

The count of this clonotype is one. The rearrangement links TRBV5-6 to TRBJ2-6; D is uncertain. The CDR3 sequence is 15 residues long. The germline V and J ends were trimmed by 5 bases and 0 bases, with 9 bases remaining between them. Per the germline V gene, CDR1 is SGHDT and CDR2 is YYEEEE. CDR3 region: CASRSLASGANVLTF. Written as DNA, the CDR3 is TGTGCCAGCAGAAGCTTAGCCTCTGGGGCCAACGTCCTGACTTTC.

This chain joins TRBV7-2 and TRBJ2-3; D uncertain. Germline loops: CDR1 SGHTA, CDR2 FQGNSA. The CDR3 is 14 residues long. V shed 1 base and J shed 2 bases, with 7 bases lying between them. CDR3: CASSLVPSTDTQYF. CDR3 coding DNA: TGTGCCAGCAGCTTAGTACCCTCCACAGATACGCAGTATTTT.

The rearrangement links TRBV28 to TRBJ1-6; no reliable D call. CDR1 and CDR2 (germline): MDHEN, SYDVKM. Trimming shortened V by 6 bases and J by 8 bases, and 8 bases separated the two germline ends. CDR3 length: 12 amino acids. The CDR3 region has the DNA TGTGCCAGCAGGGTGACGGATTCACCCCTCCACTTT. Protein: CASRVTDSPLHF.

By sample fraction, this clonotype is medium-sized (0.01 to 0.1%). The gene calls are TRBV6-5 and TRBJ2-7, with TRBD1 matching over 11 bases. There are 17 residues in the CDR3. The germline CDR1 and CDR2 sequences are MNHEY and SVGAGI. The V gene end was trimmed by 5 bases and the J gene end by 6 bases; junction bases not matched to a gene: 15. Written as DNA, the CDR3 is TGTGCCAGCAGTAAACAGACGACCGGGACAGGGGGTTTCGAGCAGTACGTC. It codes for CASSKQTTGTGGFEQYV.

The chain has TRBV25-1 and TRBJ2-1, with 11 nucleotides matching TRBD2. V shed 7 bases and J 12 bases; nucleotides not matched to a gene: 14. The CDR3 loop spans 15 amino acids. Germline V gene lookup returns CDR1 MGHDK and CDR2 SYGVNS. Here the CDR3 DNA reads TGTGCCAGCACCCCAGTGGGTAGCGGGGGGGCAGGGCAGTTCTTC. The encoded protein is CASTPVGSGGAGQFF. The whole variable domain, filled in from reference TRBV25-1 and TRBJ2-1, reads EADIYQTPRYLVIGTGKKITLECSQTMGHDKMYWYQQDPGMELHLIHYSYGVNSTEKGDLSSESTVSRIRTEHFPLTLESARPSHTSQYLCASTPVGSGGAGQFFGPGTRLTVL.

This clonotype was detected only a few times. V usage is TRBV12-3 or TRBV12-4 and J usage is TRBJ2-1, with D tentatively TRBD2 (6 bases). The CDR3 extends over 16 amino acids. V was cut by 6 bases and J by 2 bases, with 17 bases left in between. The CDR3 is CASSRNAGRTYNEQFF. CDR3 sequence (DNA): TGTGCCAGCAGCCGAAACGCGGGACGGACCTACAATGAGCAGTTCTTC.

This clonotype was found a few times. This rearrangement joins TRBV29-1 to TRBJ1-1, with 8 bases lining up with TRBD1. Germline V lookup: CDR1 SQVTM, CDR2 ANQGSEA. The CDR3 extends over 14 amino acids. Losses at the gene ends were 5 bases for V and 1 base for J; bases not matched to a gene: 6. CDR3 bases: TGCAGCGTTTCAGGGGGCCGGGCGAACACTGAAGCTTTCTTT. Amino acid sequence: CSVSGGRANTEAFF.

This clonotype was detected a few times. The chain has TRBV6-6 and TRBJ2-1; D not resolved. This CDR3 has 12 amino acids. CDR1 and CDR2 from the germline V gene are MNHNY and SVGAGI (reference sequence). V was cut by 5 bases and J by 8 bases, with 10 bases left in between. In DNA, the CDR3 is TGTGCCAGCAGTCCGAGGATCGATGAGCAGTTCTTC. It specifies CASSPRIDEQFF.

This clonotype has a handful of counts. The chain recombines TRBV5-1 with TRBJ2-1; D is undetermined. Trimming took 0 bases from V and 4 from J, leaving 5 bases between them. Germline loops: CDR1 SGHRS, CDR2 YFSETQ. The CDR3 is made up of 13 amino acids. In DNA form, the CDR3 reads TGCGCCAGCAGCTTGGGGAAGTACAATGAGCAGTTCTTC. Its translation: CASSLGKYNEQFF.

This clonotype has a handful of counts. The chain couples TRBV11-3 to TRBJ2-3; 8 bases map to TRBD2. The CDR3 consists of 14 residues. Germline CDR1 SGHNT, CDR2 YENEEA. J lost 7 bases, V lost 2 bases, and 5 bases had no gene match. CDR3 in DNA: TGTGCCAGCAGCTTAAGCGGGAGTTGGTATACGCAGTATTTT. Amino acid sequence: CASSLSGSWYTQYF.

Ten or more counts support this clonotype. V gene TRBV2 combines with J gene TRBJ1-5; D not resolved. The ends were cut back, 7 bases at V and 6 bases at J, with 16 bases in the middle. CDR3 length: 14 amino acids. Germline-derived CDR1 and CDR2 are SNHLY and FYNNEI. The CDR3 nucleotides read TGTGCCAGCACGCTTCTTGGGGTCCGTCAGCCCCAGCATTTT. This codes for CASTLLGVRQPQHF.

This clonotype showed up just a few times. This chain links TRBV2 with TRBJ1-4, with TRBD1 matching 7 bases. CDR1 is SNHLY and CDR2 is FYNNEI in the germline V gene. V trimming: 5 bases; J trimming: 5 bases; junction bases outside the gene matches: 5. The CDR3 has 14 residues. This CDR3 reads CASSKGQRNEKLFF. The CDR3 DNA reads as TGTGCCAGCAGTAAGGGACAGAGGAATGAAAAACTGTTTTTT.